These 6 T cell receptor beta chains originate from one sample sequenced in a study of tumor-infiltrating lymphocytes in primary liver carcinoma. Starting from 500 ng of total RNA, TCR beta cDNA was produced with a primer in the constant region. A slightly modified ARM-PCR protocol with three nested multiplex PCR rounds produced these TCR beta libraries. Rounds one and two of PCR, each of roughly 11 cycles, were primed with TRBV1-TRBV30 forward primers and a C-beta reverse primer. In TCRdb, the multiplex PCR reads were re-called with MiXCR into one record per CDR3 protein. The table has 300,000 to 400,000 distinct CDR3 sequences, 60% to 80% seen once. Blood RNA was derived from unsorted whole blood, and germline DNA was extracted too. Sequenced material: peripheral blood. The source of these receptors is a middle-aged man with primary liver carcinoma and hepatitis B virus infection.

Turning to this clonotype: A much bigger clone sits one base away, suggesting this may be a read error. The chain joins TRBV6-5 to TRBJ1-2, with TRBD1 matching 7 bases. The V gene's germline CDR1 is MNHEY and CDR2 SVGAGI. This CDR3 spans 15 amino acids. The CDR3 loop is CASNPGGNPNCGYTF. CDR3 in DNA: TGTGCCAGCAACCCAGGGGGAAATCCTAACTGTGGCTACACCTTC.

The V gene is TRBV11-2, the J gene TRBJ2-1; 7 positions agree with TRBD2. The CDR3 extends over 14 amino acids. V was clipped by 4 bases and J by 12 bases; unmatched bases: 12. In germline, CDR1 is SGHAT, CDR2 FQNNGV. In nucleotides, the CDR3 is TGTGCCAGCAGCTCACTAGCGAGAGGGCTTAGGCAGTTCTTC. Translated, it gives CASSSLARGLRQFF.

Points on this clonotype: At one end, the junction sequence differs from germline, possibly due to a read error. The chain employs TRBV5-1 and TRBJ2-5, with TRBD1 as a possible D gene (5 bases). The CDR3 loop spans 14 amino acids. Germline-derived CDR1 and CDR2 are SGHRS and YFSETQ. CDR3 in DNA: TGCGCCAGCTCCGCCCAGGGCCTCGGAGAGACCAAGTACTTC. It specifies CASSAQGLGETKYF.

The V gene is TRBV20-1, the J gene TRBJ2-2, with D possibly TRBD1 on 5 matching bases. V lost 3 bases, J lost 2 bases, and 16 bases lay in between. The CDR3 is 16 amino acids. Germline CDR1 reads DFQATT; CDR2 reads SNEGSKA (reference sequence). The CDR3 sequence: CSASPLQTANTGELFF. Here the CDR3 DNA reads TGCAGTGCTAGCCCCCTACAGACAGCAAACACCGGGGAGCTGTTTTTT.

About this clonotype itself: The junction shows a germline mismatch at one end, possibly a read error. The rearrangement joins TRBV11-2 to TRBJ1-1; D is unclear. This CDR3 comprises 13 residues. Germline CDR1 SGHAT, CDR2 FQNNGV. For the CDR3, the DNA is TGTGCCAGCATCACCAGCGGGTGGACTGAAGCTTTATTT. Translation gives CASITSGWTEALF.

Of note for this clonotype: A clone one base away is much larger, so this may be a read error. The missing conserved phenylalanine or tryptophan at the end of this CDR3 makes a read error likely. V is TRBV4-1 and J is TRBJ2-1; D is possibly TRBD2 (6 bases). Trimming shortened V by 1 base and J by 10 bases, and 11 bases separated the two germline ends. Germline V gene sequence: CDR1 MGHRA, CDR2 YSYEKL. The CDR3 totals 13 residues. The CDR3 here is CASSQGGAWEQFS. CDR3 sequence (DNA): TGCGCCAGCAGCCAAGGCGGGGCATGGGAGCAGTTCTCC.